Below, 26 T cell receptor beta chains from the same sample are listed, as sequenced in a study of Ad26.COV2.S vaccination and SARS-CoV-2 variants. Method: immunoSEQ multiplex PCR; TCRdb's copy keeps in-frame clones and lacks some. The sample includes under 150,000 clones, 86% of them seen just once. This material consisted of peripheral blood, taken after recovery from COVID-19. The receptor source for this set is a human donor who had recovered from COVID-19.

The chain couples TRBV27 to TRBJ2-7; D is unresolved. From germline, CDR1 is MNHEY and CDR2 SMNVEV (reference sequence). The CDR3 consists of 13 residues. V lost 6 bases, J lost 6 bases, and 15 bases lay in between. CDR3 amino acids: CASRGPGRLEQYF. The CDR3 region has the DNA TGTGCCAGCAGGGGTCCTGGCAGGCTCGAGCAGTACTTC.

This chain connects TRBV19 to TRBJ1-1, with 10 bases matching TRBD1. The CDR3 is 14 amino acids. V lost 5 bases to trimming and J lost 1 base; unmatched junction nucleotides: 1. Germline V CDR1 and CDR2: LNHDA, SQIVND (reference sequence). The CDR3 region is CASSWDRGNTEAFF. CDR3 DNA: TGTGCCAGTAGTTGGGACAGGGGGAACACTGAAGCTTTCTTT. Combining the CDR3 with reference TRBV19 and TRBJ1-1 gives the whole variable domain DGGITQSPKYLFRKEGQNVTLSCEQNLNHDAMYWYRQDPGQGLRLIYYSQIVNDFQKGDIAEGYSVSREKKESFPLTVTSAQKNPTAFYLCASSWDRGNTEAFFGQGTRLTVV.

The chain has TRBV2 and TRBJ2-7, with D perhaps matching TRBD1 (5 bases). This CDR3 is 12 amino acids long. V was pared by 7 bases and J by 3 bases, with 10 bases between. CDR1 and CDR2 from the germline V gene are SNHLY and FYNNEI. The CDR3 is CASTEDSYEQYF. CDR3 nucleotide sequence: TGTGCCAGCACCGAAGACAGCTACGAGCAGTACTTC. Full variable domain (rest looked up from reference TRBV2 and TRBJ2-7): EPEVTQTPSHQVTQMGQEVILRCVPISNHLYFYWYRQILGQKVEFLVSFYNNEISEKSEIFDDQFSVERPDGSNFTLKIRSTKLEDSAMYFCASTEDSYEQYFGPGTRLTVT.

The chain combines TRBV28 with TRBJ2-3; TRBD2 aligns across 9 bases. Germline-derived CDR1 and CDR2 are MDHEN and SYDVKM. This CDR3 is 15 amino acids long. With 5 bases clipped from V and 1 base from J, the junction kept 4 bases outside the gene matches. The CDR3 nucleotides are TGTGCCAGCAGTCTAGCGGGGACCGGCACAGATACGCAGTATTTT. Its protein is CASSLAGTGTDTQYF. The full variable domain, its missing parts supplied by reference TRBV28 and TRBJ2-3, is DVKVTQSSRYLVKRTGEKVFLECVQDMDHENMFWYRQDPGLGLRLIYFSYDVKMKEKGDIPEGYSVSREKKERFSLILESASTNQTSMYLCASSLAGTGTDTQYFGPGTRLTVL.

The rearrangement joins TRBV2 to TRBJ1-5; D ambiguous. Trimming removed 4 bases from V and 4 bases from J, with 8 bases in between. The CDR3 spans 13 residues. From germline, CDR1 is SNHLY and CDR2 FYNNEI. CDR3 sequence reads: CASSVNRNQPQHF. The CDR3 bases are TGTGCCAGCAGTGTGAACCGAAATCAGCCCCAGCATTTT.

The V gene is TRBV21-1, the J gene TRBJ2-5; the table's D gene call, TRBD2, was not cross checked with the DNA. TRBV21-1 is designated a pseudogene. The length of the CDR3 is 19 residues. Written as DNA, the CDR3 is TGTGCCAGCAGCAAAAGAGGTGAAAGGCGGGGCAGGTCAACGGAGACCCAGTACTTC. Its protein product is CASSKRGERRGRSTETQYF.

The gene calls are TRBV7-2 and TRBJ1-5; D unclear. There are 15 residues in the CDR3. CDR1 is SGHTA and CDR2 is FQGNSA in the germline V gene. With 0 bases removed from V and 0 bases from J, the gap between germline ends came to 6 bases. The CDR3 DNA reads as TGTGCCAGCAGCTTAGCAATATCTAGCAATCAGCCCCAGCATTTT. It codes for CASSLAISSNQPQHF. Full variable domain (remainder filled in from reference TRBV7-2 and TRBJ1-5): GAGVSQSPSNKVTEKGKDVELRCDPISGHTALYWYRQSLGQGLEFLIYFQGNSAPDKSGLPSDRFSAERTGGSVSTLTIQRTQQEDSAVYLCASSLAISSNQPQHFGDGTRLSIL.

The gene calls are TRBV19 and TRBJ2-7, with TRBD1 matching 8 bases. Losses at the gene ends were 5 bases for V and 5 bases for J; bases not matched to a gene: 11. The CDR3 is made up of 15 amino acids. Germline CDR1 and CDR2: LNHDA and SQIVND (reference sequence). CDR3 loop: CASSGAGTGGHEQYF. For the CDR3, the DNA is TGTGCCAGTAGTGGAGCCGGGACAGGAGGACACGAGCAGTACTTC.

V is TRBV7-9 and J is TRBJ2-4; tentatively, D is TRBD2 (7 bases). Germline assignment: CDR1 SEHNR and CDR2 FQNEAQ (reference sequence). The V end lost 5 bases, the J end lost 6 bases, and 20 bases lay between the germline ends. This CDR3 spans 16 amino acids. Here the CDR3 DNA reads TGTGCCAGCAGCCCCTACAGGGAGGGTAGGCGAAACATTCAGTACTTC. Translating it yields CASSPYREGRRNIQYF.

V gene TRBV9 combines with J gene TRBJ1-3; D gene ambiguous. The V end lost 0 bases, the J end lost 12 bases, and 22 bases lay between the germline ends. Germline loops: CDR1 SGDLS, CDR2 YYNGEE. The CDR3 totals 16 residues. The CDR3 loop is CASSVGAGSTNTGIYF. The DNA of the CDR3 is TGTGCCAGCAGCGTAGGGGCCGGGTCCACCAATACGGGCATATATTTT.

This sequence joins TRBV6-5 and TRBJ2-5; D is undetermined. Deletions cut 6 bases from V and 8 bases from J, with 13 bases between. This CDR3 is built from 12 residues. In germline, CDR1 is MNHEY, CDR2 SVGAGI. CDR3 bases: TGTGCCAGCAGCCGAACGCCCCCTACCCAGTACTTC. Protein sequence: CASSRTPPTQYF.

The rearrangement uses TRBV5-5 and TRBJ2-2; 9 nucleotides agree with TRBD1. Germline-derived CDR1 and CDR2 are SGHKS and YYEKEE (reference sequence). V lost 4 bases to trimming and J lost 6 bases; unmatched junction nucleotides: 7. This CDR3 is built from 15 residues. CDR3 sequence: CASSPNWDRAGELFF. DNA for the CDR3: TGTGCCAGCAGCCCTAATTGGGACAGGGCCGGGGAGCTGTTTTTT.

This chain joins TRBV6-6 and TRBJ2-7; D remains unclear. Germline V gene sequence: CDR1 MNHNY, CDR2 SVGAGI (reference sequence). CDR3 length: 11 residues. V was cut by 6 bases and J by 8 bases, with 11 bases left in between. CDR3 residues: CASSHQQKQYF. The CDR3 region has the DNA TGTGCCAGCAGCCATCAACAGAAGCAGTACTTC.

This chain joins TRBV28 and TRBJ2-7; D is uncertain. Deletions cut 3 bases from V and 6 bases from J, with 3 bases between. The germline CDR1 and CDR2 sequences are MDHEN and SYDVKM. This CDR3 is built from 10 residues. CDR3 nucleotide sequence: TGTGCCAGCAGTTTTGGCGAGCAGTACTTC. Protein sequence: CASSFGEQYF. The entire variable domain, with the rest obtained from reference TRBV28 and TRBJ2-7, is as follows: DVKVTQSSRYLVKRTGEKVFLECVQDMDHENMFWYRQDPGLGLRLIYFSYDVKMKEKGDIPEGYSVSREKKERFSLILESASTNQTSMYLCASSFGEQYFGPGTRLTVT.

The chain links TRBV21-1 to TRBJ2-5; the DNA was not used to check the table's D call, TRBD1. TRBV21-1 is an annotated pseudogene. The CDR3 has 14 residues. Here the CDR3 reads CASSVDRGSETQYF. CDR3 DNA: TGTGCCAGCAGCGTTGACAGGGGGTCGGAGACCCAGTACTTC.

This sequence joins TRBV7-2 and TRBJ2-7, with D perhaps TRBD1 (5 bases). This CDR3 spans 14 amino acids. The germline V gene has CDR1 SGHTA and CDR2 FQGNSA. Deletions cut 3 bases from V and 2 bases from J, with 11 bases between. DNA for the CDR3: TGTGCCAGCAGCTTCTCAGGGATCGCCTACGAGCAGTACTTC. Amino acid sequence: CASSFSGIAYEQYF. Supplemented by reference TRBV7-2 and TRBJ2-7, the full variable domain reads GAGVSQSPSNKVTEKGKDVELRCDPISGHTALYWYRQSLGQGLEFLIYFQGNSAPDKSGLPSDRFSAERTGGSVSTLTIQRTQQEDSAVYLCASSFSGIAYEQYFGPGTRLTVT.

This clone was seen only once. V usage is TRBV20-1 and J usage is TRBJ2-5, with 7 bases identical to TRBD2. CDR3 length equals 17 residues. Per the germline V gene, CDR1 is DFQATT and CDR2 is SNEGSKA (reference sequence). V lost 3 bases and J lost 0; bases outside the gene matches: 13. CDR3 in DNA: TGCAGTGCTAGTAGGGGTTCCCTAGCGGCGTACCAAGAGACCCAGTACTTC. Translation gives CSASRGSLAAYQETQYF.

The CDR3 reads CASSLVGGKSPLHF. In DNA, the CDR3 is TGTGCCAGCAGCTTAGTAGGCGGGAAATCACCCCTCCACTTT. The V gene is TRBV7-8, the J gene TRBJ1-6; no clear D gene. The ends were cut back, 1 base at V and 10 bases at J, with 11 bases in the middle. This CDR3 has 14 amino acids. Germline V lookup: CDR1 SGHVS, CDR2 FQNEAQ.

Here the CDR3 DNA reads TGTGCCAGCAGTTTGTCCCTATCTGGGGCCACTGAAGCTTTCTTT. Translating gives CASSLSLSGATEAFF. This sequence joins TRBV6-2 or TRBV6-3 and TRBJ1-1; weak D call: TRBD1 (5 bases). The CDR3 runs to 15 residues. The germline CDR1 and CDR2 sequences are MNHEY and SVGEGT. Deletions cut 4 bases from V and 4 bases from J, with 16 bases between.

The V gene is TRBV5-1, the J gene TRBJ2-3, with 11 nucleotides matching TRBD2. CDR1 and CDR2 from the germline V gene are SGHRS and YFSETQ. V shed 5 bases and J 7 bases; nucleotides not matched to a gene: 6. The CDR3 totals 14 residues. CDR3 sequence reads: CASRTSGVFNTQYF. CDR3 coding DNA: TGCGCCAGCAGGACTAGCGGGGTATTTAATACGCAGTATTTT.

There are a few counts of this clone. CDR3 sequence reads: CASQGQSNQPQHF. The CDR3 DNA sequence: TGTGCCAGCCAAGGGCAGAGCAATCAGCCCCAGCATTTT. The V call is TRBV11-2, the J call TRBJ1-5; no clear D. The V gene lost 8 bases and the J gene lost 1 base, with 9 bases spanning the gap. Germline CDR1 and CDR2: SGHAT and FQNNGV. This CDR3 is built from 13 residues.

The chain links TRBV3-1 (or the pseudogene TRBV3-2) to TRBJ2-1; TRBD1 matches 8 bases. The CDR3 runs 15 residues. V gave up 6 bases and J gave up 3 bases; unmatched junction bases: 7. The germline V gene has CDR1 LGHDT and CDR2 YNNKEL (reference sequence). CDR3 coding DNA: TGTGCCAGCAGTGTGACAGGGGCAATCTACAATGAGCAGTTCTTC. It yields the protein CASSVTGAIYNEQFF.

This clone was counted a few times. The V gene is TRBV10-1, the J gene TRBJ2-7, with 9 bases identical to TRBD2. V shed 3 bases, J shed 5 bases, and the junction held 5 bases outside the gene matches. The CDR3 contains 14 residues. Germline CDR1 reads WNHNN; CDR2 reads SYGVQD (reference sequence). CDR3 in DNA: TGCGCCAGCAGTGATATTGGACTAGCGAACGAGCAGTACTTC. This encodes CASSDIGLANEQYF.

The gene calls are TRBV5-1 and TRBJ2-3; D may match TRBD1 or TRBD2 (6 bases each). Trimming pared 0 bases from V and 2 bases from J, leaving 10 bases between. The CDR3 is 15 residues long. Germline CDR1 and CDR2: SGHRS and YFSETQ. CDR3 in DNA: TGCGCCAGCAGCTTGGCCGGGGGCCCCACAGATACGCAGTATTTT. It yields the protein CASSLAGGPTDTQYF.

CDR3 coding DNA: TGTGCCAGCTCACCACCAGGGGGGGGCCTCTACAATGAGCAGTTCTTC. Its translation is CASSPPGGGLYNEQFF. The V call is TRBV18, the J call TRBJ2-1; possibly TRBD2 for D (7 bases). Trimming shortened V by 0 bases and J by 3 bases, and 12 bases separated the two germline ends. There are 16 residues in the CDR3. Germline values: CDR1 KGHSH, CDR2 LQKENI.

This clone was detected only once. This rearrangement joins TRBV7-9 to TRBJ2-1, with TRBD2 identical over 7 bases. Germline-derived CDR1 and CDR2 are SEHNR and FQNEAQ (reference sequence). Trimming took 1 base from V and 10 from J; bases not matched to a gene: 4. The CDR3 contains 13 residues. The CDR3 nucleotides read TGTGCCAGCAGCTTAGGTGCGGGGGACGAGCAGTTCTTC. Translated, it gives CASSLGAGDEQFF. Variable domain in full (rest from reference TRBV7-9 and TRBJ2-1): DTGVSQNPRHKITKRGQNVTFRCDPISEHNRLYWYRQTLGQGPEFLTYFQNEAQLEKSRLLSDRFSAERPKGSFSTLEIQRTEQGDSAMYLCASSLGAGDEQFFGPGTRLTVL.